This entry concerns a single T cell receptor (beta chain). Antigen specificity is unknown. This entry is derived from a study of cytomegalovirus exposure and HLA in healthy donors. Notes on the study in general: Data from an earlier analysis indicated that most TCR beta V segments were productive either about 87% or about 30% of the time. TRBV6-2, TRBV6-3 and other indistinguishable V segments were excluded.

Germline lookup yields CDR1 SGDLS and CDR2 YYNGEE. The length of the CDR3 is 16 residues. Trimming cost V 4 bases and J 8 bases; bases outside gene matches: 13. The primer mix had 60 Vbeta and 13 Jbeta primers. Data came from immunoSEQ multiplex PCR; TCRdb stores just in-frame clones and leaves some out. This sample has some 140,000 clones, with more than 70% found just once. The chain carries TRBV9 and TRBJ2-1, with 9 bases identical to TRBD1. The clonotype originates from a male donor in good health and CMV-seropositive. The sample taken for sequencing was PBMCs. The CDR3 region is CASSSEAGTGFDEQFF. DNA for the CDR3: TGTGCCAGCAGCTCAGAAGCCGGGACAGGGTTCGATGAGCAGTTCTTC.